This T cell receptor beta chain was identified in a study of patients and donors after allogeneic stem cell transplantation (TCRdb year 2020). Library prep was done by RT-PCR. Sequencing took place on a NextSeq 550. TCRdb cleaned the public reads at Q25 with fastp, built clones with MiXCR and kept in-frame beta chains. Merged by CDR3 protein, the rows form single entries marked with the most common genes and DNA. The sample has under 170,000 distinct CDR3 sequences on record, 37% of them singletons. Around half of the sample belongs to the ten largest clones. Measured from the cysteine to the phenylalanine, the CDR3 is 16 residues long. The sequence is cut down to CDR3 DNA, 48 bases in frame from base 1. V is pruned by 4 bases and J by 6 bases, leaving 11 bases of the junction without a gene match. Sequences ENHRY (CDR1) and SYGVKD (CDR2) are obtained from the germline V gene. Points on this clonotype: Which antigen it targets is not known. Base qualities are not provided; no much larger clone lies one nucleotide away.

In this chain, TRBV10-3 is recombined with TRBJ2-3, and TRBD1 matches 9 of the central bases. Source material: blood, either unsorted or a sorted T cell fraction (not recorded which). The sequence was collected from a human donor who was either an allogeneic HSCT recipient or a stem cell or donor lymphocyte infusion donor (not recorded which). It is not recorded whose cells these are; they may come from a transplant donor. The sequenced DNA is TGTGCCATCAGTGCTGCACAGGGGGCCCCCAACGATACGCAGTATTTT. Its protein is CAISAAQGAPNDTQYF.